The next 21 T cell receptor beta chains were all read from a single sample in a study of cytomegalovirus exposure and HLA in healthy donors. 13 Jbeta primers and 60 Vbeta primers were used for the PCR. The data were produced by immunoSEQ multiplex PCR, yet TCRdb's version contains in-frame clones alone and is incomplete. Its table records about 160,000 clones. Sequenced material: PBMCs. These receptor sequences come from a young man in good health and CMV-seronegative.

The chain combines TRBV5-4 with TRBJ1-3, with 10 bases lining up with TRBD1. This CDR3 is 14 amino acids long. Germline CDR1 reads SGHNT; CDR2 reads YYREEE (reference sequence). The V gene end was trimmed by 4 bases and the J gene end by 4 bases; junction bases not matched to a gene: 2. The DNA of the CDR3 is TGTGCCAGCAGCGCGGGACAGGGGGGAAACACCATATATTTT. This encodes CASSAGQGGNTIYF. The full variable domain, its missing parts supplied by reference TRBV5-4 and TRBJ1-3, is ETGVTQSPTHLIKTRGQQVTLRCSSQSGHNTVSWYQQALGQGPQFIFQYYREEENGRGNFPPRFSGLQFPNYSSELNVNALELDDSALYLCASSAGQGGNTIYFGEGSWLTVV.

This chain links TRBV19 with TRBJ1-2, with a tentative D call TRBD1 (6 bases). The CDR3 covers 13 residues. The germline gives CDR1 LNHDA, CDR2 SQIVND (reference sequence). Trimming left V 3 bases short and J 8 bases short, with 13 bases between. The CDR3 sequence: CASSITGMGGYTF. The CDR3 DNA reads TGTGCCAGTAGTATTACAGGGATGGGGGGCTACACCTTC.

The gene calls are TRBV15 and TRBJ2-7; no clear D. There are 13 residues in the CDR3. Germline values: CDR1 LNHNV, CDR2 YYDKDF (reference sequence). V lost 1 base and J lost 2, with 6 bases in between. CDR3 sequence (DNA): TGTGCCACCAGCAGAGCAAGCGCCTACGAGCAGTACTTC. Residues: CATSRASAYEQYF.

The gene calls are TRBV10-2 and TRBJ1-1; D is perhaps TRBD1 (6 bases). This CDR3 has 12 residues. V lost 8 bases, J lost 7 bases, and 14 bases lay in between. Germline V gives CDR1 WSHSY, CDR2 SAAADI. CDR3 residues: CASSGVAVEAFF. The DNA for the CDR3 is TGCGCCAGCTCAGGGGTGGCGGTTGAAGCTTTCTTT.

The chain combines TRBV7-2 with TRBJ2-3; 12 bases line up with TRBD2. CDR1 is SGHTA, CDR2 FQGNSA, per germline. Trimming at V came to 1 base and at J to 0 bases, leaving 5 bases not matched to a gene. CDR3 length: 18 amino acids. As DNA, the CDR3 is TGTGCCAGCAGCTTAGTCCTAGCGGGGGGGGGTAGCACAGATACGCAGTATTTT. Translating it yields CASSLVLAGGGSTDTQYF. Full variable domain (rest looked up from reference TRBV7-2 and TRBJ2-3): GAGVSQSPSNKVTEKGKDVELRCDPISGHTALYWYRQSLGQGLEFLIYFQGNSAPDKSGLPSDRFSAERTGGSVSTLTIQRTQQEDSAVYLCASSLVLAGGGSTDTQYFGPGTRLTVL.

CDR3 region: CAWSPGVGGYTF. The CDR3 DNA is TGTGCCTGGAGCCCAGGCGTTGGTGGCTACACCTTC. This rearrangement joins TRBV30 to TRBJ1-2, with D unresolved. The CDR3 totals 12 residues. From germline, CDR1 is GTSNPN and CDR2 SVGIG (reference sequence). V gave up 3 bases and J gave up 7 bases, with 12 bases separating them.

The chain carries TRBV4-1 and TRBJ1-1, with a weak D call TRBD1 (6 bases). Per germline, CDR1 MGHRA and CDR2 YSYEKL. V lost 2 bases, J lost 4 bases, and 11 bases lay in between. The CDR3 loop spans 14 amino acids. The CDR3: CASSQPQGFTEAFF. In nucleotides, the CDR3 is TGCGCCAGCAGCCAACCCCAGGGGTTCACTGAAGCTTTCTTT.

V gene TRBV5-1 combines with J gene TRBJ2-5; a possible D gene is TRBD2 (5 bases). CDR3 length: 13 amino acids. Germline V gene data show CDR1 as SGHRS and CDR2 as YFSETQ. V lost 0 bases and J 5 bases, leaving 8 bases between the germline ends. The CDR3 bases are TGCGCCAGCAGCTTGGAGTGGAGGGAGACCCAGTACTTC. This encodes CASSLEWRETQYF. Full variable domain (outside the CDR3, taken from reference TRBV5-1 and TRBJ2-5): KAGVTQTPRYLIKTRGQQVTLSCSPISGHRSVSWYQQTPGQGLQFLFEYFSETQRNKGNFPGRFSGRQFSNSRSEMNVSTLELGDSALYLCASSLEWRETQYFGPGTRLLVL.

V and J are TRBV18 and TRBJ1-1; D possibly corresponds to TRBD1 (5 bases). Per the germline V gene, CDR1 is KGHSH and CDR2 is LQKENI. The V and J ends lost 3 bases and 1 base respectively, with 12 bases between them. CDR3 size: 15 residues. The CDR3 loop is CASSPSVRGNTEAFF. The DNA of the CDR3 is TGTGCCAGCTCACCCTCCGTAAGGGGGAACACTGAAGCTTTCTTT.

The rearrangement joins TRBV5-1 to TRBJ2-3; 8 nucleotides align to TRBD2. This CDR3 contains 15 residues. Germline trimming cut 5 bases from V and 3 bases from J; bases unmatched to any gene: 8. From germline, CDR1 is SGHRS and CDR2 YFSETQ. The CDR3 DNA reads TGCGCCAGCAGTCTCCTTAAGCGGGAGACAGATACGCAGTATTTT. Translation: CASSLLKRETDTQYF.

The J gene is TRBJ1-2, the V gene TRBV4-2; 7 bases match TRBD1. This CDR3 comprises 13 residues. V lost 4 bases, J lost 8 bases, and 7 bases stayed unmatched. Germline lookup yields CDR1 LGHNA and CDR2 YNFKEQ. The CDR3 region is CASSRDRTTGYTF. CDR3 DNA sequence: TGTGCCAGCAGCCGGGACAGAACGACCGGCTACACCTTC.

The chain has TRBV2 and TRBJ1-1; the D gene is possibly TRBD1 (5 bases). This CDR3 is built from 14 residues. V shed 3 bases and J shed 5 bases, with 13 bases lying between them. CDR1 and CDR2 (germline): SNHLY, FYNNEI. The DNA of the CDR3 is TGTGCCAGCAGTGATGGGGCAGGGTGGACTGAAGCTTTCTTT. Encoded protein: CASSDGAGWTEAFF.

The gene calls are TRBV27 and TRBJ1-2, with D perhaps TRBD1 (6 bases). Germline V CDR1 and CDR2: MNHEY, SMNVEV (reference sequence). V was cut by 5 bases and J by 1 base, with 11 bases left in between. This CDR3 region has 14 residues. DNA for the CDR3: TGTGCCAGCAGTCGGGGGGCGGATAACTATGGCTACACCTTC. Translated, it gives CASSRGADNYGYTF.

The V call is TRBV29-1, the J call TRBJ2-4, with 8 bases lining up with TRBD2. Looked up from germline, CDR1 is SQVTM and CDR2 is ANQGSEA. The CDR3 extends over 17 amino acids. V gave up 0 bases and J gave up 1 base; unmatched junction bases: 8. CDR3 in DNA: TGCAGCGTTGAAGATCTGCCAGCGGGAGTCGCCAAAAACATTCAGTACTTC. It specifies CSVEDLPAGVAKNIQYF. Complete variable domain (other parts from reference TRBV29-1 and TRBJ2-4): SAVISQKPSRDICQRGTSLTIQCQVDSQVTMMFWYRQQPGQSLTLIATANQGSEATYESGFVIDKFPISRPNLTFSTLTVSNMSPEDSSIYLCSVEDLPAGVAKNIQYFGAGTRLSVL.

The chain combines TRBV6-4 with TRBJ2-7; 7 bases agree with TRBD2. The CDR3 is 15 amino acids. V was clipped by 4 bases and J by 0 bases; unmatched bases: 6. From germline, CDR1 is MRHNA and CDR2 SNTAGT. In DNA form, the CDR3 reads TGTGCCAGCAGTGTCCTGGCGGGGGACTCCTACGAGCAGTACTTC. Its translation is CASSVLAGDSYEQYF.

The chain's CDR3 is CASTLAGGRNEQFF. The CDR3 DNA follows: TGTGCCAGCACCCTAGCGGGAGGGCGCAATGAGCAGTTCTTC. V usage is TRBV7-2 and J usage is TRBJ2-1; the match to TRBD2 covers 12 bases. CDR3 length equals 14 residues. The junction had 4 bases not matched to a gene; V was cut back by 7 bases and J by 6 bases. Germline CDR1 SGHTA, CDR2 FQGNSA.

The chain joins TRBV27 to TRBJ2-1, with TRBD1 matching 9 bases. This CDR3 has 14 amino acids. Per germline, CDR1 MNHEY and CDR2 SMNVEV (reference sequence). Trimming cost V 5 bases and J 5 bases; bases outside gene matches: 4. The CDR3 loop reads CASSPGTGNNEQFF. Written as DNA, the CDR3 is TGTGCCAGCAGTCCCGGGACAGGGAACAATGAGCAGTTCTTC.

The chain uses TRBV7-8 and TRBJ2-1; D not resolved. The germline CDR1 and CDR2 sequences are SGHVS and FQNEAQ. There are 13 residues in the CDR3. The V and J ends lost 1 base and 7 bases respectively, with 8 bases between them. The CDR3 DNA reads TGTGCCAGCAGCTTAGTTCATCATAATGAGCAGTTCTTC. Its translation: CASSLVHHNEQFF.

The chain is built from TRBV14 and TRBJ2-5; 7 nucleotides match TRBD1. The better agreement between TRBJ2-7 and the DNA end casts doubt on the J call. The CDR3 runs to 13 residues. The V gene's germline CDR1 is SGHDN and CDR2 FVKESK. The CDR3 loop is CASSPNRGSEQYF. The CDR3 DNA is TGTGCCAGCAGCCCGAACAGGGGTAGCGAGCAGTACTTC.

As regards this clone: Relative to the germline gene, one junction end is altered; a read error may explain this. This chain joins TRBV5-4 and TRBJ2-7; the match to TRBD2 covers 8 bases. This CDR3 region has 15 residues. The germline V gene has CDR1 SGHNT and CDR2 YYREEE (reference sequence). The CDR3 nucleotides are TGTGCCAGCAGAATTAGCGGGGATAGCTCCTGCGAGCAGTACTTC. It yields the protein CASRISGDSSCEQYF.

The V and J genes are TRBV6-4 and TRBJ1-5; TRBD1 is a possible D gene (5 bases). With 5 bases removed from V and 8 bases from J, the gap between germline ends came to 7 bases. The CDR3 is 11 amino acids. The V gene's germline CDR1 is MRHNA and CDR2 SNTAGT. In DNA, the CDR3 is TGTGCCAGCAGTACAGGAGAGCCCCAGCATTTT. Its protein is CASSTGEPQHF.